This is a list of T cell receptor beta chains from one sample in a study of OX40 agonist ivuxolimab in advanced cancers. Some clones are missing from TCRdb's copy, which holds only in-frame ones; the method was immunoSEQ multiplex PCR. The table lists 45,000 to 60,000 clones, around 93% of them singletons, with approximately 23% in the top ten. The source was CD4+ or CD8+ T cells sorted from blood, collected in a trial of the OX40 agonist ivuxolimab. The receptors originated from an adult with an advanced solid tumor such as melanoma, head and neck, liver or kidney cancer. Each CDR3 is given with its conserved first and last residue. D genes are given only for firm matches. Size tells how often a clone was seen (once, few, many) or the class of an expanded clone, and some rows leave it out.

D gene | J gene | V gene | clone size | CDR3 protein | CDR3 DNA
TRBD1 | TRBJ1-3 | TRBV4-3 | - | CASSRDRGSGNTIYF | TGCGCCAGCAGCCGAGACAGGGGTTCTGGAAACACCATATATTTT
TRBD2 | TRBJ2-3 | TRBV4-3 | - | CASAPLVAGEVDTQYF | TGCGCCAGCGCTCCTCTCGTAGCGGGAGAAGTAGATACGCAGTATTTT
TRBD1 | TRBJ2-1 | TRBV6-5 | - | CASSTGGESYNEQFF | TGTGCCAGCAGCACAGGGGGAGAATCCTACAATGAGCAGTTCTTC
- | TRBJ1-6 | TRBV13 | - | CASSLGGRAYNSPLHF | TGTGCCAGCAGCTTAGGAGGGCGAGCCTATAATTCACCCCTCCACTTT
- | TRBJ2-1 | TRBV27 | - | CASSTYSGSYNEQFF | TGTGCCAGCAGTACGTATAGCGGTTCCTACAATGAGCAGTTCTTC
- | TRBJ2-7 | TRBV19 | once | CASSRDSEQYF | TGTGCCAGTAGTAGGGACTCCGAGCAGTACTTC
- | TRBJ2-3 | TRBV27 | once | CASSFYPPSGQITSTDTQYF | TGTGCCAGCAGTTTCTATCCCCCCTCAGGGCAAATTACTAGCACAGATACGCAGTATTTT
- | TRBJ2-2 | TRBV5-8 | - | CASSLGWEITGELFF | TGTGCCAGCAGCTTGGGATGGGAGATCACCGGGGAGCTGTTTTTT
TRBD1 | TRBJ2-3 | TRBV12-5 | - | CASGLGRGLADTQYF | TGTGCTAGTGGTTTGGGCAGGGGGCTCGCAGATACGCAGTATTTT
TRBD2 | TRBJ2-7 | TRBV4-3 | - | CASSQELAGRDEQYF | TGCGCCAGCAGCCAAGAGCTAGCGGGACGGGACGAGCAGTACTTC
- | TRBJ1-5 | TRBV2 | large | CASSETVTTSNQPQHF | TGTGCCAGCAGTGAAACAGTAACGACGAGCAATCAGCCCCAGCATTTT
- | TRBJ1-2 | TRBV7-9 | medium-sized | CASSFQEANYGYTF | TGTGCCAGCAGCTTCCAAGAAGCTAACTATGGCTACACCTTC
- | TRBJ1-1 | TRBV5-6 | - | CASSFLTEAFF | TGTGCCAGCAGCTTTTTGACTGAAGCTTTCTTT
TRBD2 | TRBJ2-1 | TRBV19 | - | CASSRRGRALGEQFF | TGTGCCAGTAGTAGGAGAGGGAGGGCCTTAGGTGAGCAGTTCTTC
- | TRBJ2-7 | TRBV9 | - | CASSVLSQDYEQYF | TGTGCCAGCAGCGTACTGTCACAGGATTACGAGCAGTACTTC
- | TRBJ1-2 | TRBV19 | once | CASSSGADYQGYTF | TGTGCCAGCAGCTCCGGGGCCGATTACCAAGGCTACACCTTC
TRBD2 | TRBJ2-1 | TRBV7-9 | - | CASSPPGLEGNEQFF | TGTGCCAGCAGCCCCCCCGGACTAGAAGGGAATGAGCAGTTCTTC
- | TRBJ1-2 | TRBV10-3 | - | CAISVPTGGANYGYTF | TGTGCCATCAGTGTACCGACGGGGGGGGCTAACTATGGCTACACCTTC
TRBD2 | TRBJ2-7 | TRBV18 | - | CASSPRVDSGRPYEQYF | TGTGCCAGCTCACCAAGGGTAGACAGCGGGAGGCCCTACGAGCAGTACTTC
- | TRBJ2-5 | TRBV11-3 | - | CASSPKGRVSQETQYF | TGTGCCAGCAGCCCCAAGGGCAGGGTATCCCAAGAGACCCAGTACTTC
- | TRBJ2-5 | TRBV4-3 | - | CASSQGWLQETQYF | TGCGCCAGCAGCCAAGGGTGGCTCCAGGAGACCCAGTACTTC
- | TRBJ1-2 | TRBV5-4 | medium-sized | CAWWGSYGYTF | TGTGCCTGGTGGGGCAGCTATGGCTACACCTTC
- | TRBJ2-1 | TRBV7-2 | - | CASSLGRSSSYNEQFF | TGTGCCAGCAGCTTAGGGCGGTCCAGCTCCTACAATGAGCAGTTCTTC
TRBD2 | TRBJ2-7 | TRBV2 | - | CASTQGSSGSRYEQYF | TGTGCCAGCACTCAAGGGTCTAGCGGGAGTAGGTACGAGCAGTACTTC
- | TRBJ1-1 | TRBV28 | - | CASRVSGGLGTEAFF | TGTGCCAGCAGGGTGAGTGGGGGGCTGGGCACTGAAGCTTTCTTT
TRBD2 | TRBJ2-7 | TRBV29-1 | - | CSVRRENSYEQYF | TGCAGCGTACGGCGGGAGAACTCCTACGAGCAGTACTTC
TRBD2 | TRBJ2-1 | TRBV7-2 | - | CASSLSVGGELPTYNEQFF | TGTGCCAGCAGCTTATCGGTGGGAGGGGAGCTCCCTACTTACAATGAGCAGTTCTTC
- | TRBJ2-7 | TRBV6-5 | once | CASSYSRAENSYEQYF | TGTGCCAGCAGTTACTCCCGGGCCGAGAACTCCTACGAGCAGTACTTC
TRBD2 | TRBJ2-3 | TRBV9 | - | CASSARLAGGPNTQYF | TGTGCCAGCAGCGCCCGACTAGCGGGAGGGCCGAATACGCAGTATTTT
- | TRBJ2-3 | TRBV27 | - | CASSWADTQYF | TGTGCCAGCAGTTGGGCAGATACGCAGTATTTT
TRBD2 | TRBJ2-7 | TRBV2 | - | CARGSTSGYEQYF | TGTGCCAGGGGATCGACTAGCGGCTACGAGCAGTACTTC